This T cell receptor (beta chain) was identified during a study of spatial heterogeneity in lung cancer. The time point denotes: sample taken at primary tumor resection. Researchers sequenced whole RNA taken from tumor, nontumor lung or frozen PBMC without sorting. The CDR3 is 15 residues long. J gave up 5 bases and V 8 bases, and 12 bases lay outside the gene matches. From germline, CDR1 is MNHNY and CDR2 SVGAGI (reference sequence). In its sample, this clonotype ranks as medium-sized. TCRdb redid the calling of the 5' RACE reads with MiXCR, one entry per CDR3 protein. The top ten hold 4.6% of the sample, which has roughly 79,000 distinct CDR3 sequences, around 13% seen once.

The chain uses TRBV6-6 and TRBJ2-1; 7 positions match TRBD2. The sequences come from PBMCs, collected at surgery. This receptor was obtained from a male donor with early-stage non-small cell lung cancer. The CDR3 DNA follows: TGTGCCAGCGGACGGGCGGGAGAGTTAGACAATGAGCAGTTCTTC. It yields the protein CASGRAGELDNEQFF.